The present TCR beta chain was sequenced within a study of cytomegalovirus exposure and HLA in healthy donors. This CDR3 contains 13 residues. Germline V gene sequence: CDR1 MNHNY, CDR2 SVGAGI (reference sequence). V was pared by 8 bases and J by 3 bases, with 3 bases of the junction left unmatched. This PCR relied on a set of 60 Vbeta primers and 13 Jbeta primers. Sequenced by immunoSEQ multiplex PCR; TCRdb stores in-frame clones only, minus some. The sample lists approximately 150,000 clones; 78% were seen once. The V call is TRBV6-6, the J call TRBJ1-2; 10 nucleotides agree with TRBD1. This TCR was sampled from a woman aged 40 to 50 in good health and CMV-seropositive. The specimen sequenced was PBMCs. The CDR3 sequence: CASFGQGDYGYTF. The CDR3 DNA follows: TGTGCCAGCTTCGGACAGGGGGACTATGGCTACACCTTC.